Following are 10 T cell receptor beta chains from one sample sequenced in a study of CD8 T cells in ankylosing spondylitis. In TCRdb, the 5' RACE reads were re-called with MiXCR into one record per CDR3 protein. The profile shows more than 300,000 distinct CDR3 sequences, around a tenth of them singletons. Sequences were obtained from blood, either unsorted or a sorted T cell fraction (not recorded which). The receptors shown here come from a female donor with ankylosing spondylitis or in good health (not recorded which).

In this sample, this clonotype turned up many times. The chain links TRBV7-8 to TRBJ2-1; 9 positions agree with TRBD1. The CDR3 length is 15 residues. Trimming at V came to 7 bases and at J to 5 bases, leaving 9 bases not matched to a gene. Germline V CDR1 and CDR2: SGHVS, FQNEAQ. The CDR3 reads CASNPGQGSNNEQFF. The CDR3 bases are TGTGCCAGCAATCCGGGACAGGGATCCAACAATGAGCAGTTCTTC.

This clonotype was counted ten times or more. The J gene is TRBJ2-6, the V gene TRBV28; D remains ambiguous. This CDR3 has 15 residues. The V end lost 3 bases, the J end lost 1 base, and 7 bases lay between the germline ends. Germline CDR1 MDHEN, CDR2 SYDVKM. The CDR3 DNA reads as TGTGCCAGCAGTTTCTTAAAGTCTGGGGCCAACGTCCTGACTTTC. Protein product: CASSFLKSGANVLTF.

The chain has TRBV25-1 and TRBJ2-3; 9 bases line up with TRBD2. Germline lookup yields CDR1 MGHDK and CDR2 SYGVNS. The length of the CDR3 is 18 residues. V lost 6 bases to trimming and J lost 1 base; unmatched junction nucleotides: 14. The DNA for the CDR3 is TGTGCCAGCAGCCCAGTGGGTAGCGGGAGTCGTCGCACAGATACGCAGTATTTT. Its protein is CASSPVGSGSRRTDTQYF.

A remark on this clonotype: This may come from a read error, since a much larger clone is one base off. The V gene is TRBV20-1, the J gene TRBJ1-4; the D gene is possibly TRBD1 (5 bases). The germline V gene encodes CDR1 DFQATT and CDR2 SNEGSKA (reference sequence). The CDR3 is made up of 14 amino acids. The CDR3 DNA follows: TGCAATGCTATTCAGGGTTTTGGGGTTGAAAAACTGTTTTTT. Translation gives CNAIQGFGVEKLFF.

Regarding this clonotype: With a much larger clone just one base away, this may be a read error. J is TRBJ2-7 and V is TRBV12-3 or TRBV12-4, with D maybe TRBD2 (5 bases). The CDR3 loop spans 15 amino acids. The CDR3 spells CASSPQALIGVEQHF. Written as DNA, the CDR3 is TGTGCCAGCAGCCCACAAGCCCTAATCGGGGTCGAGCAGCACTTC.

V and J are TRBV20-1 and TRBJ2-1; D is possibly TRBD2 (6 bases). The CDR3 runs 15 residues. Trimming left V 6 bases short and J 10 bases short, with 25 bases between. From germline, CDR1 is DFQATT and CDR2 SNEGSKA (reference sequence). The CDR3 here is CSASRPGSVSREQFF. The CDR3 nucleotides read TGCAGTGCGTCCCGCCCCGGGAGCGTTTCACGGGAGCAGTTCTTC.

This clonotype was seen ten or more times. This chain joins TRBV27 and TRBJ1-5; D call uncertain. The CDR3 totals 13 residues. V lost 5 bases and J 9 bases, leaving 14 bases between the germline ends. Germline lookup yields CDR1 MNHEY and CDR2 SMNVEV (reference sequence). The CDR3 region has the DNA TGTGCCAGCAGTACAACCCCGGGTGGGCCCCAGCATTTT. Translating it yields CASSTTPGGPQHF.

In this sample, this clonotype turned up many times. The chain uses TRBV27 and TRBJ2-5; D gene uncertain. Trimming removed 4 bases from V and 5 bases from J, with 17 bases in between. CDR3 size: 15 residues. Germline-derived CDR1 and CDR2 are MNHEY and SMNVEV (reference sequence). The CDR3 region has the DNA TGTGCCAGCAGTTCAAGTTACCAGTATAGGGAGACCCAGTACTTC. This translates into CASSSSYQYRETQYF.

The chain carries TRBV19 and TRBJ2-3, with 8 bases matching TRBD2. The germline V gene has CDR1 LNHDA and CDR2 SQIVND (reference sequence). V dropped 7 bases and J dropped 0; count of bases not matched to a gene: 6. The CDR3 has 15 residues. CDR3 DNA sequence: TGTGCCAGTACACCAAGCGGGAGTAGCACAGATACGCAGTATTTT. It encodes CASTPSGSSTDTQYF.

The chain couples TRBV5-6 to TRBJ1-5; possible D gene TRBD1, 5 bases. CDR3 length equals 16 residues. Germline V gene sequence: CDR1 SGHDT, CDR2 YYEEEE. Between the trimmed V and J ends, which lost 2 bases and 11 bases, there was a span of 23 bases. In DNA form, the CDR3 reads TGTGCCAGCAGCTTCGGGGTTCCGGGGGATATATCGGCCCAGCATTTT. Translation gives CASSFGVPGDISAQHF.